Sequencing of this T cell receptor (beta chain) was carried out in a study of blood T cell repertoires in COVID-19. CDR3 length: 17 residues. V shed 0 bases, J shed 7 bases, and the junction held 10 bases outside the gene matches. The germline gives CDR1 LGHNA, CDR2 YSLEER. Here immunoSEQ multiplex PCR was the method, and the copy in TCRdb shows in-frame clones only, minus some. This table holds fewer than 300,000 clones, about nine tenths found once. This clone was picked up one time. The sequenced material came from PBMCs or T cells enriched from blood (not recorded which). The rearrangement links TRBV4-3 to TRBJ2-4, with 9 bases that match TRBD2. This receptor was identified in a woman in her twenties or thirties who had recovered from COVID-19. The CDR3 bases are TGCGCCAGCAGCCAAGACCCCGCTGCGGGAGGGTCGAACATTCAGTACTTC. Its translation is CASSQDPAAGGSNIQYF.